This section outlines one TCR beta chain sequence together with its context. RNA extraction was followed by reverse transcription into cDNA, which acted as the sequencing template. The data were produced by immunoSEQ multiplex PCR, yet TCRdb's version contains in-frame clones alone and is incomplete. The data contain 170,000 or so clones, roughly 60% of them singletons. The data derive from a study of CD8+ T cells in alopecia areata. Trimming pared 7 bases from V and 13 bases from J, leaving 17 bases between. The CDR3 is made up of 13 amino acids. CDR1 is MDHEN and CDR2 is SYDVKM in the germline V gene.

The source is a human donor with alopecia areata. This specimen consisted of CD4+ T cells sorted from blood, obtained at week 0. This rearrangement joins TRBV28 to TRBJ1-6; D is ambiguous. CDR3 DNA: TGTGCCAGCAATGTCGATGGGCGATGGCCCCTCCACTTT. This codes for CASNVDGRWPLHF.